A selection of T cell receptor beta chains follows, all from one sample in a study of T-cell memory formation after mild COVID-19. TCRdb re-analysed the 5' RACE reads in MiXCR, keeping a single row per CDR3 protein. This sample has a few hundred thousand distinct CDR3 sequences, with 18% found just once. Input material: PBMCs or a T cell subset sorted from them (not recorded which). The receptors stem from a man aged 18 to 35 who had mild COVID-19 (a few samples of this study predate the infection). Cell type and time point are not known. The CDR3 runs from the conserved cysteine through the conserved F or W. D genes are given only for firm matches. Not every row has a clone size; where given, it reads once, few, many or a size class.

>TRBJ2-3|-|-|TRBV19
TGTGCCAGTAGTATAGATCGCCGTCTTACCCAGTATTTT
CASSIDRRLTQYF
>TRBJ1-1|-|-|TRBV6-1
TGTGCCAGCAGTGCCCCAACAGGAGGGAACACTGAAGCTTTCTTT
CASSAPTGGNTEAFF
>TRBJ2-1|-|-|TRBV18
TGTGCCAGCTCACGGGGGGAGTTCGCCTACAATGAGCAGTTCTTC
CASSRGEFAYNEQFF
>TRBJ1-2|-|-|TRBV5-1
TGCGCCAGCAGCATTGGAGGCCAGGGGAATGGCTACACCTTC
CASSIGGQGNGYTF
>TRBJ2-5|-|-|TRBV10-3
TGTGCCACCGGAGGCCTAGAGACCCAGTACTTC
CATGGLETQYF
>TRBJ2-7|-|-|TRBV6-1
TGTGCCAGCAGTACACCGGACGGAGATTTCGAGCAGTACTTC
CASSTPDGDFEQYF
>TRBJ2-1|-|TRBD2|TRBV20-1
TGCAGTGCTGAGACCGGGACTAGCGGTGATGAGCAGTTCTTC
CSAETGTSGDEQFF
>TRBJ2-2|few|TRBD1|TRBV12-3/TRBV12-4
TGTGCCAGCAGTTTAATCAGGGGGCCCACCGGGGAGCTGTTTTTT
CASSLIRGPTGELFF
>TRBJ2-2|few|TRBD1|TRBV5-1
TGCGCCAGCAGCCGACAGGGGGATGCGAACACCGGGGAGCTGTTTTTT
CASSRQGDANTGELFF
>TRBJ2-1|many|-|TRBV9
TGTGCCAGCAGCGTAGCTTCCGCCCGGGACAATGAGCAGTTCTTC
CASSVASARDNEQFF
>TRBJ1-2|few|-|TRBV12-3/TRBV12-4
TGTGCCAGCAGCCCGAGCTGGTACGGCTACACCTTC
CASSPSWYGYTF
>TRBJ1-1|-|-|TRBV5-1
TGCGCCAGCAGCCCGGAAAATCCGAACACTGAAGCTTTCTTT
CASSPENPNTEAFF
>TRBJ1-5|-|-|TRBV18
TGTGCCAGCTCCCCGGGGTCCGGGAGCAATCAGCCCCAGCATTTT
CASSPGSGSNQPQHF
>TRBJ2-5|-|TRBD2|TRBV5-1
TGCGCCAGCCACGGGGGGTCTAGCGTCCAAGAGACCCAGTACTTC
CASHGGSSVQETQYF
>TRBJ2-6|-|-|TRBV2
TGTGCCACGCAGACTGGGAGCTCTGGGGCCAACGTCCTGACTTTC
CATQTGSSGANVLTF
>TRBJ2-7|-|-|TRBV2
TGTGCCAGCAGCGACGGCGGTATCTACGAGCAGTACTTC
CASSDGGIYEQYF
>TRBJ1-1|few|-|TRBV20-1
TGCAGTGCTGCGTACACTGAAGCTTTCTTT
CSAAYTEAFF
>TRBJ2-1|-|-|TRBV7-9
TGTGCCAGCAGCTTATCGGCAGGGAAGTTCTCCTACAATGAGCAGTTCTTC
CASSLSAGKFSYNEQFF
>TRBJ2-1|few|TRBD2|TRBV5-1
TGCGCCAGCAGCTTCGGCGGGGGGCCCTCCTACAATGAGCAGTTCTTC
CASSFGGGPSYNEQFF
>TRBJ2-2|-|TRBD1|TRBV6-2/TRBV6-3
TGTGCCACGGGACAGAGAAACACCGGGGAGCTGTTTTTT
CATGQRNTGELFF
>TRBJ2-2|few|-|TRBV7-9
TGTGCCAGCAGCTCAGGGCAGCGATGGGAGCTGTTTTTT
CASSSGQRWELFF
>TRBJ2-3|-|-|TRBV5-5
TGTGCCAGCAGCCCGAGGAGGGGGCGAATCACAGATACGCAGTATTTT
CASSPRRGRITDTQYF
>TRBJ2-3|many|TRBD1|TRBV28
TGTGCCAGCAGTTTCTCCGACAGGGGTGATACGCAGTATTTT
CASSFSDRGDTQYF
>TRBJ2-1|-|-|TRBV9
TGTGCCAGCAGCGGGGACTTGCAGGGTGAGCAGTTCTTC
CASSGDLQGEQFF
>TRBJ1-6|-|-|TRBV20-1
TGCAGTGTAAAGACAGCCCTCTATAATTCACCCCTCCACTTT
CSVKTALYNSPLHF
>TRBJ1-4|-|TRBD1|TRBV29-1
TGCAGCGTACAGGGGGCAACTAATGAAAAACTGTTTTTT
CSVQGATNEKLFF
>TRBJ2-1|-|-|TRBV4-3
TGCGCCAGCAGCCCCCATGATGGACTGAATGAGCAGTTCTTC
CASSPHDGLNEQFF
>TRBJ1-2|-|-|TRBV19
TGTGCCAGTAGAGGGACTTCCTGGGATGGCTACACCTTC
CASRGTSWDGYTF
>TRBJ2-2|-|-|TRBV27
TGTGCCAGCAGTTCGCGTGGAGACAGAATAACCGGGGAGCTGTTTTTT
CASSSRGDRITGELFF
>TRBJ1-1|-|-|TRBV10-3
TGTGCCATCAGTGAGGAGGGGGTGGACACTGAAGCTTTCTTT
CAISEEGVDTEAFF
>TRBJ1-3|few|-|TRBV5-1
TGCGCCAGCAGCTTCACAGGGACCAGCTCTGGAAACACCATATATTTT
CASSFTGTSSGNTIYF
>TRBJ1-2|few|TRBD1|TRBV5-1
TGCGCCAGCAGCCCGCGTGGACAGGCCTATGGCTACACCTTC
CASSPRGQAYGYTF
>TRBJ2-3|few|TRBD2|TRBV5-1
TGCGCCAGCAGCGACCGAAGCGGGGGGCCCACAGATACGCAGTATTTT
CASSDRSGGPTDTQYF
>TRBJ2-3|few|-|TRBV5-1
TGCGCCAGCAGCCTAGGACAGGATACGCAGTATTTT
CASSLGQDTQYF
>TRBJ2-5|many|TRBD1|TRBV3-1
TGTGCCAGCAGAAAAGGACAGGGACTGGAGACCCAGTACTTC
CASRKGQGLETQYF
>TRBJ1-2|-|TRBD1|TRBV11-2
TGTGCCAGCAGCCTGGACAGGGGCCATGGCTACACCTTC
CASSLDRGHGYTF
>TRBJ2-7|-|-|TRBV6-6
TGTGCCAGCAGTTACTGGAGACAGACCTACGAGCAGTACTTC
CASSYWRQTYEQYF
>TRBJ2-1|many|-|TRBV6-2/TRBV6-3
TGTGCCAGCAGTTACTCGACCCCCCCTCGGAATGAGCAGTTCTTC
CASSYSTPPRNEQFF
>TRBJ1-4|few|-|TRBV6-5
TGTGCCAGCAGTTTTGGACGGGCAAGTACGCTGTTTTTT
CASSFGRASTLFF
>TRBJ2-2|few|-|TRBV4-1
TGCGCCAGCAGCCAAGTCTTAGGGGAAGCCGGGGAGCTGTTTTTT
CASSQVLGEAGELFF
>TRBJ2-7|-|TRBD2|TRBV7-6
TGTGCCAGCAGCTTAGTAGCGGGCTCCTACGAGCAGTACTTC
CASSLVAGSYEQYF
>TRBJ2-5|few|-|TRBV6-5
TGTGCCAGCAGTCGAAGAATGGGCTATGGGCAAGAGACCCAGTACTTC
CASSRRMGYGQETQYF
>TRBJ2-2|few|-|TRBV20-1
TGCAGTGCTAGTAGAGGTCCCGGGGAGCTGTTTTTT
CSASRGPGELFF
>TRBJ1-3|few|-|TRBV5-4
TGTGCCAGCAGCTTGGGATCAGAAGGGGTGCACGGCGGAAACACCATATATTTT
CASSLGSEGVHGGNTIYF
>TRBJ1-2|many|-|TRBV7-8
TGTGCCAGCAGCTTAGTAGGTGGACTTTCTAACTATGGCTACACCTTC
CASSLVGGLSNYGYTF
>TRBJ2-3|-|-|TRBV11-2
TGTGCCAGCAGAAAGGGGGACCTCGGCACAGATACGCAGTATTTT
CASRKGDLGTDTQYF
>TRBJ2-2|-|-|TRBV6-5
TGTGCCAGCAGTTACGCCGGACTCACCGGGGAGCTGTTTTTT
CASSYAGLTGELFF
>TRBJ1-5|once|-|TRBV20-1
TGCAGTGCGGGTTGGGGAACCTATAGCAATCAGCCCCAGCATTTT
CSAGWGTYSNQPQHF
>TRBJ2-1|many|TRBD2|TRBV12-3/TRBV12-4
TGTGCCAGCAGTTTCGGGACTAGCTACAATGAGCAGTTCTTC
CASSFGTSYNEQFF
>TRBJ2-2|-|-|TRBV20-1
TGCAGTGCTACGAGGGTCATGAACACCGGGGAGCTGTTTTTT
CSATRVMNTGELFF
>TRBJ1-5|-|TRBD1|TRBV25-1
TGTGCCAGCAGTGAAATCGGGGGACAGGGACCTTATAGCAATCAGCCCCAGCATTTT
CASSEIGGQGPYSNQPQHF
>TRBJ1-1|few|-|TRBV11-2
TGTGCCAGCAGTTTCCACAGGGAGAGCACTGAAGCTTTCTTT
CASSFHRESTEAFF
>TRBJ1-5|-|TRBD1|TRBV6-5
TGTGCCAGCAGACGGACAGGGAGAAATCAGCCCCAGCATTTT
CASRRTGRNQPQHF
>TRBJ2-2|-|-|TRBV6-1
TGTGCCAGCAGTTTCGGGACCGGGGGAGCCGGGGAGCTGTTTTTT
CASSFGTGGAGELFF
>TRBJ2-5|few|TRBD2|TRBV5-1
TGCGCCAGCAGCTTGAGGACTAGCGGGGGTACACAAGAGACCCAGTACTTC
CASSLRTSGGTQETQYF
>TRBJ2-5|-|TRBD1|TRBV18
TGTGCCAGCTCTGCCTCGGACAGGCTGGGAGAGACCCAGTACTTC
CASSASDRLGETQYF
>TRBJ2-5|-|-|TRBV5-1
TGCGCCAGCAGCTTGTTCGGCGAGACCCAGTACTTC
CASSLFGETQYF